This TCR beta chain was documented in a study of T cells in Graves' hyperthyroidism and ophthalmopathy. A note on this clonotype: Its antigen is unknown.

Whole-study results and caveats: Blood also contained most expanded thyroid clonotypes above 0.001. Ophthalmopathy was separated from stable hyperthyroidism by a 13 V-J model.

J lost 5 bases, V lost 6 bases, and 4 bases had no gene match. The CDR3 consists of 13 residues. Germline-derived CDR1 and CDR2 are ENHRY and SYGVKD. The hyperthyroidism patients had all been newly diagnosed, and their disease duration was under 2 months. Their ages ranged from 18 to 65 years. The authors obtained PBMCs from 10 ml of fresh peripheral blood. RNA transcripts served as the template for amplifying TCR beta CDR3 regions. An initial round of RT-PCR targeting the TCR CDR3 relied on the HTBI primer set. TCRdb reprocessed the multiplex PCR reads via MiXCR and lists one record per CDR3 protein. The sample includes 700,000 or so distinct CDR3 sequences, roughly 17% of them seen just once.

The sequencing sample was made of blood. The TCR comes from a man between 18 and 35 years old with Graves' hyperthyroidism. The chain combines TRBV10-3 with TRBJ2-5; TRBD1 matches 9 bases. CDR3 amino acids: CAISRDRVETQYF. As DNA, the CDR3 is TGTGCCATCAGCCGGGACAGGGTTGAGACCCAGTACTTC.